This T cell receptor (beta chain) was retrieved from a study of blood T cells in healthy people across ages. Study-wide results and caveats: Possibly, changes in expanded clonotypes were confounded because donor CMV status was unknown.

Germline CDR1 and CDR2: DFQATT and SNEGSKA (reference sequence). With 6 bases removed from V and 6 bases from J, the gap between germline ends came to 17 bases. The CDR3 length is 13 residues. A second about 7 to 12 cycle PCR used barcoded and J-beta primers. TCRdb re-derived calls from the 5' RACE reads in MiXCR, one entry per CDR3 protein. The sample holds approximately 1.5 million distinct CDR3 sequences, about 31% seen once. Turning to this clonotype: Its target is unknown.

This clonotype was obtained from a woman in her 30s in good health. Sequencing was done on a sample of blood. The chain has TRBV20-1 and TRBJ2-5, with D possibly called TRBD1 or TRBD2 (5 bases each). CDR3 DNA sequence: TGCAGTGCCTGCTTGAGGGGCGGAAAGACCCAGTACTTC. It yields the protein CSACLRGGKTQYF.